This T cell receptor beta chain was profiled in a study of shared clonotypes between healthy human individuals. Genomic DNA of every subset was divided equally among multiple immunoSEQ plates. Repertoires were generated with immunoSEQ multiplex PCR, while TCRdb's copy carries only in-frame clones and drops some. The sample lists more than 850,000 clones; 70% to 80% were seen once. This clone came up a few times. The CDR3 consists of 18 residues. V dropped 3 bases and J dropped 4; count of bases not matched to a gene: 10. Germline lookup yields CDR1 MNHNS and CDR2 SASEGT. The chain has TRBV6-1 and TRBJ2-1; 12 nucleotides align to TRBD2. Input material: memory CD4+ T cells from PBMCs. As for subset: CD45RA-negative fraction. This clonotype originated in a man aged 18 to 29 in good health. Some clones in this sample may be carry-over from other donors' samples. The CDR3 DNA is TGTGCCAGCAGTGAGGGAAGACTAGCGGGAGTGGGTTACAATGAGCAGTTCTTC. This codes for CASSEGRLAGVGYNEQFF.